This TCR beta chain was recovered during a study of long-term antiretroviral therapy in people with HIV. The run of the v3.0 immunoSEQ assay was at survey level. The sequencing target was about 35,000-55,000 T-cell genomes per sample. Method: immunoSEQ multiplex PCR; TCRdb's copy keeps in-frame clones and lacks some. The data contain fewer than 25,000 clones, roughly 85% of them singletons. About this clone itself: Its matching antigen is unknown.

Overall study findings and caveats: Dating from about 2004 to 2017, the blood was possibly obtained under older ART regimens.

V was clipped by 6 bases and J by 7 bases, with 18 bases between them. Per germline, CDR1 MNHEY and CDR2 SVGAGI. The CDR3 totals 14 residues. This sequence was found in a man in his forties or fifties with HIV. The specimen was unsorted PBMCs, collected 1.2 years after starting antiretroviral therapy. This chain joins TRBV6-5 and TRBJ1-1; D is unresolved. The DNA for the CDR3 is TGTGCCAGCAGCCGGCTGACGTCGGAAAGTGAAGCTTTCTTT. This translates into CASSRLTSESEAFF.